The 21 T cell receptor beta chains given below trace back to one sample, sequenced in a study of glioma-infiltrating T cells after dendritic cell vaccination. Time point specified: after dendritic cell vaccination, including at tumor progression/relapse. Profiled with immunoSEQ multiplex PCR; TCRdb holds only in-frame clones, not every one. This sample has tens of thousands of clones, with approximately 83% found just once. The source material was blood, sampled after dendritic cell vaccination. Receptor source: a human donor with glioblastoma.

This chain uses TRBV27 with TRBJ2-1, with 9 bases lining up with TRBD2. There are 14 residues in the CDR3. V dropped 10 bases and J dropped 5; count of bases not matched to a gene: 9. Germline V gene data show CDR1 as MNHEY and CDR2 as SMNVEV (reference sequence). The CDR3 is CATGGPSGDNEQFF. DNA of the CDR3: TGTGCCACCGGAGGGCCTAGCGGGGACAATGAGCAGTTCTTC.

The rearrangement joins TRBV27 to TRBJ1-2; no definite D call. The CDR3 is 15 residues long. The germline V and J ends were trimmed by 2 bases and 4 bases, with 14 bases remaining between them. The germline gives CDR1 MNHEY, CDR2 SMNVEV (reference sequence). In DNA, the CDR3 is TGTGCCAGCAGTTTAACCCAGGCGACACCCTATGGCTACACCTTC. Protein product: CASSLTQATPYGYTF.

In nucleotides, the CDR3 is TGTGCCAGTAGAATGAAACCGGGACTCCCGGGCTACGAGCAGTACTTC. Translating it yields CASRMKPGLPGYEQYF. The V call is TRBV19, the J call TRBJ2-5; the D gene is possibly TRBD2 (6 bases). The J call may be incorrect, as the DNA end agrees better with TRBJ2-7. The germline gives CDR1 LNHDA, CDR2 SQIVND (reference sequence). The CDR3 sequence is 16 residues long.

The J gene is TRBJ2-7, the V gene TRBV30, with 8 bases that match TRBD1. V dropped 2 bases and J dropped 6; count of bases not matched to a gene: 6. CDR3 length: 13 residues. Germline assignment: CDR1 GTSNPN and CDR2 SVGIG (reference sequence). The CDR3: CAWSKMTGVEQYF. In DNA form, the CDR3 reads TGTGCCTGGAGTAAAATGACAGGGGTCGAGCAGTACTTC.

The V gene is TRBV5-1, the J gene TRBJ1-6, with a weak D call TRBD1 (6 bases). Germline V lookup: CDR1 SGHRS, CDR2 YFSETQ. Deletions cut 0 bases from V and 9 bases from J, with 13 bases between. The CDR3 runs 15 residues. The CDR3 DNA reads as TGCGCCAGCAGCTTGGCAGGGGAGTACAGTTCACCCCTCCACTTT. This sequence encodes CASSLAGEYSSPLHF.

The chain employs TRBV9 and TRBJ2-1; no clear D gene. CDR1 and CDR2 (germline): SGDLS, YYNGEE. V lost 3 bases, J lost 4 bases, and 14 bases lay in between. There are 15 residues in the CDR3. The CDR3 DNA reads TGTGCCAGCAGCGCGCTAACCCGGTCGTACAATGAGCAGTTCTTC. Amino acids: CASSALTRSYNEQFF.

The chain combines TRBV19 with TRBJ2-2; TRBD1 aligns across 9 bases. Germline CDR1 reads LNHDA; CDR2 reads SQIVND (reference sequence). V lost 6 bases to trimming and J lost 3 bases; unmatched junction nucleotides: 11. This CDR3 spans 17 amino acids. The CDR3 region is CASRVKWGQGYTGELFF. The CDR3 DNA reads as TGTGCCAGTAGAGTAAAATGGGGACAGGGCTACACCGGGGAGCTGTTTTTT.

The rearrangement uses TRBV5-4 and TRBJ2-2, with D unclear. This CDR3 has 15 amino acids. V was pared by 2 bases and J by 1 base, with 9 bases between. Germline CDR1 SGHNT, CDR2 YYREEE (reference sequence). The CDR3 DNA reads TGTGCCAGCAGCTTTACACATCAGAACACCGGGGAGCTGTTTTTT. Protein product: CASSFTHQNTGELFF. Full variable domain (remainder filled in from reference TRBV5-4 and TRBJ2-2): ETGVTQSPTHLIKTRGQQVTLRCSSQSGHNTVSWYQQALGQGPQFIFQYYREEENGRGNFPPRFSGLQFPNYSSELNVNALELDDSALYLCASSFTHQNTGELFFGEGSRLTVL.

This clone is medium-sized within its sample. The chain links TRBV6-5 to TRBJ2-1; D may be TRBD2 (6 bases). Germline lookup yields CDR1 MNHEY and CDR2 SVGAGI. This CDR3 comprises 15 residues. The V end lost 0 bases, the J end lost 4 bases, and 10 bases lay between the germline ends. The CDR3 is CASSYSTGEYNEQFF. The DNA for the CDR3 is TGTGCCAGCAGTTACTCGACGGGGGAATACAATGAGCAGTTCTTC.

Points on this clone: The sample contains more than one DNA sequence encoding this CDR3. This chain joins TRBV19 and TRBJ2-7; 11 bases are shared with TRBD1. This CDR3 comprises 13 residues. V lost 7 bases to trimming and J lost 3 bases; unmatched junction nucleotides: 2. Germline V gene sequence: CDR1 LNHDA, CDR2 SQIVND (reference sequence). The DNA for the CDR3 is TGTGCCAGTACCGGGACAGGGGGCTACGAGCAGTACTTC. It encodes CASTGTGGYEQYF.

The genes are TRBV5-1 and TRBJ2-7; possible D gene TRBD1, 5 bases. Trimming removed 0 bases at V and 7 bases at J, with 14 bases between. The CDR3 is 14 amino acids. Germline CDR1 and CDR2: SGHRS and YFSETQ. CDR3 loop: CASSLEARAREQYF. In DNA form, the CDR3 reads TGCGCCAGCAGCTTGGAGGCCAGGGCACGAGAGCAGTACTTC.

This clone was picked up a small number of times. The V call is TRBV7-6, the J call TRBJ2-1; perhaps TRBD2 as D (5 bases). Trimming pared 6 bases from V and 8 bases from J, leaving 14 bases between. This CDR3 is 13 amino acids long. Germline values: CDR1 SGHVS, CDR2 FNYEAQ. The CDR3 here is CASSGNPRDEQFF. The CDR3 DNA is TGTGCCAGCAGTGGTAACCCGAGGGATGAGCAGTTCTTC.

This clone appeared once. The chain links TRBV30 to TRBJ2-7; D unresolved. The CDR3 extends over 15 amino acids. Trimming took 0 bases from V and 1 from J, leaving 13 bases between them. Germline values: CDR1 GTSNPN, CDR2 SVGIG (reference sequence). For the CDR3, the DNA is TGTGCCTGGAGTGTATCTGGGTGGCGGTCCTACGAGCAGTACTTC. It yields the protein CAWSVSGWRSYEQYF.

This clone was detected a few times. J is TRBJ1-4 and V is TRBV7-9; 7 bases align to TRBD1. The germline CDR1 and CDR2 sequences are SEHNR and FQNEAQ (reference sequence). This CDR3 has 14 amino acids. V gave up 5 bases and J gave up 6 bases; unmatched junction bases: 6. The CDR3 spells CASSVYRGDEKLFF. As DNA, the CDR3 is TGTGCCAGCAGCGTATACAGGGGAGATGAAAAACTGTTTTTT. Full variable domain (remainder filled in from reference TRBV7-9 and TRBJ1-4): DTGVSQNPRHKITKRGQNVTFRCDPISEHNRLYWYRQTLGQGPEFLTYFQNEAQLEKSRLLSDRFSAERPKGSFSTLEIQRTEQGDSAMYLCASSVYRGDEKLFFGSGTQLSVL.

The chain recombines TRBV30 with TRBJ2-5; weak D call: TRBD2 (6 bases). Deletions cut 5 bases from V and 5 bases from J, with 6 bases between. Germline-derived CDR1 and CDR2 are GTSNPN and SVGIG (reference sequence). The CDR3 loop spans 10 amino acids. The CDR3 DNA reads TGTGCCTGGGGAGGGGAGACCCAGTACTTC. Translated: CAWGGETQYF.

CDR3 coding DNA: TGTGCCAGCAGCTTAGCACAGGCCATCTCTGGAAACACCATATATTTT. Its protein is CASSLAQAISGNTIYF. V and J are TRBV7-2 and TRBJ1-3; D perhaps matches TRBD1 (5 bases). Trimming took off 0 bases at V and 0 bases at J, with 9 bases between the two ends. In germline, CDR1 is SGHTA, CDR2 FQGNSA. This CDR3 has 16 amino acids.

V is TRBV12-5 and J is TRBJ2-7, with 7 bases that match TRBD1. V trimming: 7 bases; J trimming: 3 bases; junction bases outside the gene matches: 6. Per germline, CDR1 LGHNT and CDR2 FRNRAP. This CDR3 is 13 amino acids long. CDR3: CASAQGQNYEQYF. Here the CDR3 DNA reads TGTGCTAGTGCCCAGGGACAGAACTACGAGCAGTACTTC.

Written as DNA, the CDR3 is TGCGCCAGCAGCCAACCCCAGGGGAAGAGGACTGAAGCTTTCTTT. Translated, it gives CASSQPQGKRTEAFF. This chain uses TRBV4-1 with TRBJ1-1; tentative D call: TRBD1 (6 bases). The germline V and J ends were trimmed by 2 bases and 5 bases, with 15 bases remaining between them. CDR1 is MGHRA and CDR2 is YSYEKL in the germline V gene. This CDR3 has 15 residues.

This clone showed up just a few times. The chain links TRBV10-2 to TRBJ2-7; a possible D gene is TRBD1 (5 bases). Deletions cut 7 bases from V and 6 bases from J, with 16 bases between. CDR1 is WSHSY and CDR2 is SAAADI in the germline V gene. CDR3 size: 13 residues. The CDR3 spells CASTEGAGFEQYF. The CDR3 DNA reads TGCGCCAGCACCGAAGGGGCAGGGTTCGAGCAGTACTTC.

The chain is built from TRBV2 and TRBJ1-1; 10 bases line up with TRBD1. This CDR3 contains 16 residues. The germline V gene has CDR1 SNHLY and CDR2 FYNNEI. Trimming removed 3 bases from V and 6 bases from J; junction bases left unmatched: 10. The CDR3 reads CASSEPRGQGKAEAFF. The CDR3 coding sequence is TGTGCCAGCAGTGAGCCCCGGGGACAGGGGAAGGCTGAAGCTTTCTTT.

The chain employs TRBV6-5 and TRBJ2-7; unclear D gene. The CDR3 contains 13 residues. V was shortened by 6 bases and J by 0 bases, with 9 bases between the two germline ends. Germline CDR1 MNHEY, CDR2 SVGAGI. CDR3 sequence reads: CASSTQHSYEQYF. In nucleotides, the CDR3 is TGTGCCAGCAGCACACAGCACTCCTACGAGCAGTACTTC.